The entry below gives a single T cell receptor beta chain sequence along with its context. Under the authors' procedure: Scientists estimated how many nucleated cells there were by amplifying reference gene primers. TCRdb's table, derived via immunoSEQ multiplex PCR, lists solely in-frame clones and lacks some. V and J calls and clone size are those listed in that table; D and trimming were worked out from the DNA. The repertoire holds around 230,000 clones, roughly 80% seen once, with roughly 2.5% in the top ten. This sample is part of a study of blood T cell repertoires in COVID-19. Study context: PBMCs, B-cell-depleted T cells, or T cells were the source of the cDNA or gDNA that made up the material.

Trimming removed 2 bases from V and 0 bases from J, with 14 bases in between. CDR3 size: 16 residues. Germline V gives CDR1 ENHRY, CDR2 SYGVKD. Specimen: peripheral blood. The chain is built from TRBV10-3 and TRBJ2-7; D is unresolved. This clonotype was sampled from a woman aged 40-49 years with active or convalescent COVID-19. The CDR3 DNA is TGTGCCATCAGTGAGCCCCTTTCAGGCAGCTCCTACGAGCAGTACTTC. Protein: CAISEPLSGSSYEQYF.